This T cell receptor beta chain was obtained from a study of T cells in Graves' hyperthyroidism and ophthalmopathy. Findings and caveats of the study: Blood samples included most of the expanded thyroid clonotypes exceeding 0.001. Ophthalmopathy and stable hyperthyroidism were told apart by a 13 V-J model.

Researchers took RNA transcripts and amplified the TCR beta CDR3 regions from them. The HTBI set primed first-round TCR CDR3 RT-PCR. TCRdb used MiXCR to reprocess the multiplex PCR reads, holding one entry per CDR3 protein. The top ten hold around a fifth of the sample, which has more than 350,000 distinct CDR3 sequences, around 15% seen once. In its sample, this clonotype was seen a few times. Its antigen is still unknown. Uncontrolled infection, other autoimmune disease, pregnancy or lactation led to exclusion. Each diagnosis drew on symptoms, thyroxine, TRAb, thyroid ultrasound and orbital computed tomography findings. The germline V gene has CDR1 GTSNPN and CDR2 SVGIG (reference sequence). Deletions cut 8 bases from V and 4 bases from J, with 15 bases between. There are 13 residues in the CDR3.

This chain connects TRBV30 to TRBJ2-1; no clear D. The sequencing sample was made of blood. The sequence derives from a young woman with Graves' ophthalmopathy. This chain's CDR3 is CAGVQWEYNEQFF. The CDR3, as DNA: TGTGCCGGGGTTCAGTGGGAATACAATGAGCAGTTCTTC.